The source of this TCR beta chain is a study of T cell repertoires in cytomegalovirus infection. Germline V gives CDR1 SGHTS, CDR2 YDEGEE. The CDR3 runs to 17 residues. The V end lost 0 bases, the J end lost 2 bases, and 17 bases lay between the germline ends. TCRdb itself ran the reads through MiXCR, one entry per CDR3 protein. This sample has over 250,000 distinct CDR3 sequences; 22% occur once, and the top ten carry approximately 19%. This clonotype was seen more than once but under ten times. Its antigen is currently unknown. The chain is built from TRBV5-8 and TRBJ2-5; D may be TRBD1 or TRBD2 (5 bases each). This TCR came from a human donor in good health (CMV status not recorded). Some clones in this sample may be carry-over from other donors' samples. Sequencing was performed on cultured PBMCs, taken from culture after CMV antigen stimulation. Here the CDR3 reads CASSLGRAPGGQETQYF. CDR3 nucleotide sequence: TGTGCCAGCAGCTTGGGCAGGGCGCCAGGCGGGCAAGAGACCCAGTACTTC.